A single T cell receptor (beta chain) is shown here with its context. This sample also contains other DNA sequences that code for the same CDR3. The study separated CD4+ cells into CD45RA+ naive and CD45RA-negative memory subsets. Germline CDR1 MDHEN, CDR2 SYDVKM. This CDR3 has 13 residues. V shed 5 bases and J shed 3 bases, with 10 bases lying between them. This sample was included in a study of shared clonotypes between healthy human individuals. TCRdb's copy holds only in-frame clones and misses some; the assay was immunoSEQ multiplex PCR. The sample records roughly 530,000 clones, 90% to 96% being singletons.

The receptor was isolated from a woman in her 30s in good health. Sequencing input: naive CD4+ T cells sorted from blood. Subset described: CD45RA+ positively selected. The chain combines TRBV28 with TRBJ1-2; D is unclear. DNA of the CDR3: TGTGCCAGCAGTCTTGGGGTGGACTATGGCTACACCTTC. Encoded protein: CASSLGVDYGYTF.